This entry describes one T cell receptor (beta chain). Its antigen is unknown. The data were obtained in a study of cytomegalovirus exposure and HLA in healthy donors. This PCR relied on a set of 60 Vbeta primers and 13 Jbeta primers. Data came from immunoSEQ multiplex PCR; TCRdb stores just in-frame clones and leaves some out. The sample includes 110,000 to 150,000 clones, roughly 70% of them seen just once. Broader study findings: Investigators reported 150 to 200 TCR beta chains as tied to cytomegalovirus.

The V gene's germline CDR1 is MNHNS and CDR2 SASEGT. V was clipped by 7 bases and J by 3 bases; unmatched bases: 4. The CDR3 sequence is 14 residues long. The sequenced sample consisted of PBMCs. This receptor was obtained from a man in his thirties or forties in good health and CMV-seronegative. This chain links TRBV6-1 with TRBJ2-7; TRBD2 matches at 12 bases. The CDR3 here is CASISTSGSYEQYF. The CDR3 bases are TGTGCCAGCATATCGACTAGCGGGAGCTACGAGCAGTACTTC.